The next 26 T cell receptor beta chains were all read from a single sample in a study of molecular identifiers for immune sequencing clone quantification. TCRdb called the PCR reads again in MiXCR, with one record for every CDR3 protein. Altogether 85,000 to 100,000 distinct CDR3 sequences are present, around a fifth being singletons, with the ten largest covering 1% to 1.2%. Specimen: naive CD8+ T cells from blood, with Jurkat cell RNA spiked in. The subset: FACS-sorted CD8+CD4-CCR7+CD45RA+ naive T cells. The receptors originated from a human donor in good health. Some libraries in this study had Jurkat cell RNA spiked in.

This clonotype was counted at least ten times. Written as DNA, the CDR3 is TGTGCCAGCAGCTTAGTGGAAAGCTCCTATAATTCACCCCTCCACTTT. Translating gives CASSLVESSYNSPLHF. V gene TRBV7-2 combines with J gene TRBJ1-6; no clear D gene. This CDR3 comprises 16 residues. CDR1 and CDR2 (germline): SGHTA, FQGNSA. V lost 1 base, J lost 0 bases, and 7 bases lay in between.

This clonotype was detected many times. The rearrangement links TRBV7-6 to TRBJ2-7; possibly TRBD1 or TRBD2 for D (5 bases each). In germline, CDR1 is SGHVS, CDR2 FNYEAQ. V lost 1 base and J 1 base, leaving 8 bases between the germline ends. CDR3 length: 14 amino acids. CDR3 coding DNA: TGTGCCAGCAGCTTAGACGGGGCATCCTACGAGCAGTACTTC. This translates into CASSLDGASYEQYF. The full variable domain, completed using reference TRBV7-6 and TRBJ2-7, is GAGVSQSPRYKVTKRGQDVALRCDPISGHVSLYWYRQALGQGPEFLTYFNYEAQQDKSGLPNDRFSAERPEGSISTLTIQRTEQRDSAMYRCASSLDGASYEQYFGPGTRLTVT.

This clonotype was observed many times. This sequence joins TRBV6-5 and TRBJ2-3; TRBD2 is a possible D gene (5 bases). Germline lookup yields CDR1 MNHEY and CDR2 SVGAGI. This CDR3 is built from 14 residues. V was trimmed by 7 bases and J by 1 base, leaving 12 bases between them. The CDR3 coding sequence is TGTGCCAGCACTAACGAAGCGGGCACAGATACGCAGTATTTT. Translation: CASTNEAGTDTQYF.

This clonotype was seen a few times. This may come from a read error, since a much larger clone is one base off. DNA of the CDR3: TGTGCCAGCAGCTTAGAAGGCGTGGCCGGGGAGCTGTTTTTT. Its protein product is CASSLEGVAGELFF. This rearrangement joins TRBV7-6 to TRBJ2-2; D gene ambiguous. CDR3 size: 14 residues. V was cut by 1 base and J by 6 bases, with 9 bases left in between. Germline values: CDR1 SGHVS, CDR2 FNYEAQ. Full variable domain (rest looked up from reference TRBV7-6 and TRBJ2-2): GAGVSQSPRYKVTKRGQDVALRCDPISGHVSLYWYRQALGQGPEFLTYFNYEAQQDKSGLPNDRFSAERPEGSISTLTIQRTEQRDSAMYRCASSLEGVAGELFFGEGSRLTVL.

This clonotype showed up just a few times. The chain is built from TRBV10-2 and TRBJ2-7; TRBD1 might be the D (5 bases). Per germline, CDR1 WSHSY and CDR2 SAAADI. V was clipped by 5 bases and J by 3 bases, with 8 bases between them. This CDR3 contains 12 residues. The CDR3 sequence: CASSLDIYEQYF. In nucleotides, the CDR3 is TGCGCCAGCAGTTTGGACATCTACGAGCAGTACTTC.

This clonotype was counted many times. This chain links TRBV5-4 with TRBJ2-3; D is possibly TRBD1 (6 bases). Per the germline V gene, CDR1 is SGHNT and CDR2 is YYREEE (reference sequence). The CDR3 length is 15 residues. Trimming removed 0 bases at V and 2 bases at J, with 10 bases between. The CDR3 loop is CASSLDRDLTDTQYF. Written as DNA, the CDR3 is TGTGCCAGCAGCTTGGACAGGGACCTCACAGATACGCAGTATTTT.

The CDR3 loop is CASSLVLTDYNEQFF. The DNA of the CDR3 is TGTGCCAGCAGCTTAGTGCTAACGGACTACAATGAGCAGTTCTTC. The chain carries TRBV7-3 and TRBJ2-1; no clear D gene. This CDR3 contains 15 residues. Between the trimmed V and J ends, which lost 2 bases and 3 bases, there was a span of 11 bases. Germline CDR1 reads SGHTA; CDR2 reads FQGTGA.

The CDR3 sequence: CASSQVGRQGASGELFF. The CDR3 nucleotides are TGTGCCAGCAGCCAAGTCGGGAGACAGGGGGCTTCCGGGGAGCTGTTTTTT. J is TRBJ2-2 and V is TRBV3-1, with 10 bases fitting TRBD1. The V gene end was trimmed by 1 base and the J gene end by 6 bases; junction bases not matched to a gene: 8. The CDR3 is 17 amino acids. Germline CDR1 LGHDT, CDR2 YNNKEL (reference sequence).

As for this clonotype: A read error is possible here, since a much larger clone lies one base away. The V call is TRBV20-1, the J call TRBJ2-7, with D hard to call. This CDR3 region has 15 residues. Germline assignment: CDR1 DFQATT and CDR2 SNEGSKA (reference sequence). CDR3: CNASHQGRLSYEQYF. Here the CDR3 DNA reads TGCAATGCTTCCCACCAAGGGCGTCTCTCCTACGAGCAGTACTTC.

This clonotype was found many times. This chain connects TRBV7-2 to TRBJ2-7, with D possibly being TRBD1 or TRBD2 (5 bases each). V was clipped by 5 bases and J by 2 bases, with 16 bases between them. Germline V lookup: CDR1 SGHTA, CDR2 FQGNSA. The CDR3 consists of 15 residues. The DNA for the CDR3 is TGTGCCAGCAGCCCTCACCCTTTGGGGGCCTACGAGCAGTACTTC. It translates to CASSPHPLGAYEQYF.

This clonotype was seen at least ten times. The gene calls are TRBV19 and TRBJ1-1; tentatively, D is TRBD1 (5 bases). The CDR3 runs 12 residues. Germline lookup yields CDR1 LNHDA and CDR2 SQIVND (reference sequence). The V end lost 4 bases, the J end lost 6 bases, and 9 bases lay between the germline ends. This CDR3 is CASSTRTPEAFF. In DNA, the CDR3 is TGTGCCAGTAGTACGCGGACACCTGAAGCTTTCTTT.

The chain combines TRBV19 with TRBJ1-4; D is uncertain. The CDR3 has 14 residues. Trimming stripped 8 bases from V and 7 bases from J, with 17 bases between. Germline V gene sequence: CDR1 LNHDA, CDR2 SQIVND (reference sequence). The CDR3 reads CASSSLGLTEKLFF. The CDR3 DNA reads TGTGCCAGTTCAAGTTTGGGGTTGACTGAAAAACTGTTTTTT.

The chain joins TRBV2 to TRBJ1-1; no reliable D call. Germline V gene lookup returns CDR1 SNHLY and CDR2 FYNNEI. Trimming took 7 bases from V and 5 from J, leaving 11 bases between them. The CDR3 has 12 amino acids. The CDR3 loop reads CASIEGRTEAFF. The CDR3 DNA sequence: TGTGCCAGCATCGAAGGGAGAACTGAAGCTTTCTTT.

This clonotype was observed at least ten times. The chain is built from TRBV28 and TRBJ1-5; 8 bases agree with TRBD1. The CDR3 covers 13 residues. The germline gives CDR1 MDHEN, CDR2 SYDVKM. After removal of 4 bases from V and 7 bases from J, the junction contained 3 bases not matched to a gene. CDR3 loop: CASSYDRGQPQHF. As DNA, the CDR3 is TGTGCCAGCAGTTACGACAGGGGACAGCCCCAGCATTTT.

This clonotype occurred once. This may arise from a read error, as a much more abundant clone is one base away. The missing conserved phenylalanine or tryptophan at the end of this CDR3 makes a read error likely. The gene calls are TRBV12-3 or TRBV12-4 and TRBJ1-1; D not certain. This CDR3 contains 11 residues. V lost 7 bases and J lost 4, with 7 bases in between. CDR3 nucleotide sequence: TGTGCCAGCACCGGAGGCACTGAAGCTTTCCTT. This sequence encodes CASTGGTEAFL.

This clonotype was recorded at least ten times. CDR3 residues: CASSLVGTYLTDTQYF. CDR3 in DNA: TGTGCCAGCAGCTTAGTTGGAACATATTTGACAGATACGCAGTATTTT. The chain combines TRBV11-2 with TRBJ2-3, with D unresolved. The CDR3 is made up of 16 amino acids. CDR1 is SGHAT and CDR2 is FQNNGV in the germline V gene. V lost 1 base to trimming and J lost 3 bases, with 14 bases between them.

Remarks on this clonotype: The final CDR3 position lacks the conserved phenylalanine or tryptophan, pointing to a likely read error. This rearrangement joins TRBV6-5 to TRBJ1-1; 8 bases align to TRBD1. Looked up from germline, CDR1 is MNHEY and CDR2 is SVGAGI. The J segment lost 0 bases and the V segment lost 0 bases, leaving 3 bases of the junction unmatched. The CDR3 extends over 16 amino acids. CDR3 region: CASSYSRTGMNTEAFS. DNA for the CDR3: TGTGCCAGCAGTTACTCGAGGACAGGGATGAACACTGAAGCTTTCTCT.

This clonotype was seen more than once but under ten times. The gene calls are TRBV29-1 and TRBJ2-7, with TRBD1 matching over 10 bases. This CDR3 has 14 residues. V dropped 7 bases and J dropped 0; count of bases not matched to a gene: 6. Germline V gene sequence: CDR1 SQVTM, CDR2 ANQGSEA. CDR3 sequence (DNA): TGCAGCGCGACGGGACAGGGGAGCTCCTACGAGCAGTACTTC. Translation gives CSATGQGSSYEQYF.

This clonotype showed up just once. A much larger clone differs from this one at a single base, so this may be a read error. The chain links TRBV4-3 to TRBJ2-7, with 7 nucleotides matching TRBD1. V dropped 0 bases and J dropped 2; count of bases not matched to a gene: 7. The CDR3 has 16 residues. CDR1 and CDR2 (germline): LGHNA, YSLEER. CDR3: CASSQDWGTAAYEQYF. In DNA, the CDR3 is TGCGCCAGCAGCCAAGATTGGGGGACAGCAGCCTACGAGCAGTACTTC.

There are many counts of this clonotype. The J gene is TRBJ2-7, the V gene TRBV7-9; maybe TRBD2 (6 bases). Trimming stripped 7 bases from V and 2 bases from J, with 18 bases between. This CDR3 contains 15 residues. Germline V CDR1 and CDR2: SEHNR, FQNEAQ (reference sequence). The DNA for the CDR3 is TGTGCCAGCACCCAGGACCCTAGCGAAACCTACGAGCAGTACTTC. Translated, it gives CASTQDPSETYEQYF.

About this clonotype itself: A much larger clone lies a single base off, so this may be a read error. The CDR3 region has the DNA TGTGCCAACAGTTTATGGCAGGGAAACAATCAGCCCCAGCATTTT. Translation gives CANSLWQGNNQPQHF. The J gene is TRBJ1-5, the V gene TRBV28; tentative D call: TRBD1 (5 bases). The germline V gene encodes CDR1 MDHEN and CDR2 SYDVKM. The CDR3 covers 15 residues.

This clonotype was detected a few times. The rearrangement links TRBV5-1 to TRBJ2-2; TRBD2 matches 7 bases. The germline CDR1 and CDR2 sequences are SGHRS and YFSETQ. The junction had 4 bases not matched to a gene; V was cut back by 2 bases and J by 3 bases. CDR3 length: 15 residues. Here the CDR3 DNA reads TGCGCCAGCAGCTTACTAGCGTATTACACCGGGGAGCTGTTTTTT. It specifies CASSLLAYYTGELFF. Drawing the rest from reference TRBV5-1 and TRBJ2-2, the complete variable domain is KAGVTQTPRYLIKTRGQQVTLSCSPISGHRSVSWYQQTPGQGLQFLFEYFSETQRNKGNFPGRFSGRQFSNSRSEMNVSTLELGDSALYLCASSLLAYYTGELFFGEGSRLTVL.

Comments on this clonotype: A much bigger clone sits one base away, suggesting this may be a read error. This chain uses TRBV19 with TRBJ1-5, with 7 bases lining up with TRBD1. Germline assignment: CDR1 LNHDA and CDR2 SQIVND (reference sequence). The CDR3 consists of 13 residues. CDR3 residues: CANSIQGDQPQHF. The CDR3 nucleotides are TGTGCCAATAGTATCCAGGGGGATCAGCCCCAGCATTTT.

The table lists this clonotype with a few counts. The CDR3 loop reads CASSLNRQGPTNEKLFF. DNA for the CDR3: TGTGCCAGCAGCTTAAACCGGCAGGGCCCAACTAATGAAAAACTGTTTTTT. This chain links TRBV7-8 with TRBJ1-4, with D perhaps TRBD1 (5 bases). The V gene's germline CDR1 is SGHVS and CDR2 FQNEAQ. This CDR3 is built from 17 residues. The V end lost 2 bases, the J end lost 0 bases, and 13 bases lay between the germline ends. The variable domain in full, with the rest retrieved from reference TRBV7-8 and TRBJ1-4, is GAGVSQSPRYKVAKRGQDVALRCDPISGHVSLFWYQQALGQGPEFLTYFQNEAQLDKSGLPSDRFFAERPEGSVSTLKIQRTQQEDSAVYLCASSLNRQGPTNEKLFFGSGTQLSVL.

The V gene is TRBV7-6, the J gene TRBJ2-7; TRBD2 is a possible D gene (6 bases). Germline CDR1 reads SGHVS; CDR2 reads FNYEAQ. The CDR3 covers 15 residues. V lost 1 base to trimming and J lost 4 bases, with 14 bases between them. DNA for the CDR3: TGTGCCAGCAGCTTAGGTATCGGGACTGAGTACGAGCAGTACTTC. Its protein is CASSLGIGTEYEQYF.

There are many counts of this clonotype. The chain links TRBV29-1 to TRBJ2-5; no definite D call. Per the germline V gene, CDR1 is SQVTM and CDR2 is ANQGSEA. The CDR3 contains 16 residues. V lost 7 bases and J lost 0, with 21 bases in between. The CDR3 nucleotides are TGCAGCGCAAACGGCTTCCCCTCTTCGTACCAAGAGACCCAGTACTTC. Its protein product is CSANGFPSSYQETQYF.